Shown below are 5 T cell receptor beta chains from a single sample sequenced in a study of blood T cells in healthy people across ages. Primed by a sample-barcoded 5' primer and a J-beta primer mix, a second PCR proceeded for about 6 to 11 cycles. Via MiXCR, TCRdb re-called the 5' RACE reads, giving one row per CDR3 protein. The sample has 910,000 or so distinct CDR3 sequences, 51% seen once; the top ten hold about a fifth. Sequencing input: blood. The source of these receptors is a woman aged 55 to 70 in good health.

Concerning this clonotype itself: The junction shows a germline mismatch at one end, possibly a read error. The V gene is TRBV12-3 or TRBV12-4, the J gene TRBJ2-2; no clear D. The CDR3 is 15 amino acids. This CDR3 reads CVSSPLLANTGELFF. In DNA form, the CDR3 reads TGTGTCAGCAGTCCGCTGCTCGCGAACACCGGGGAGCTGTTTTTT.

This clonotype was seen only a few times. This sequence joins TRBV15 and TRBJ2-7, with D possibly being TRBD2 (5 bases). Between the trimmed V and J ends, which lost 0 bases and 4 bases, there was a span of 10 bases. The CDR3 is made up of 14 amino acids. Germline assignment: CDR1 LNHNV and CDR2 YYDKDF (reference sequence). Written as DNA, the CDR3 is TGTGCCACCAGCAGAGAGGCGGGTTCGTACGAGCAGTACTTC. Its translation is CATSREAGSYEQYF.

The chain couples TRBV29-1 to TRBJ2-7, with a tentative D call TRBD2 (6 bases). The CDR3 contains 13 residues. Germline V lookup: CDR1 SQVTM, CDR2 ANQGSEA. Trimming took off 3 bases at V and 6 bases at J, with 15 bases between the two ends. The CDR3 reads CSVERNGGTEQYF. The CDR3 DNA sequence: TGCAGCGTTGAGAGGAACGGCGGGACCGAGCAGTACTTC.

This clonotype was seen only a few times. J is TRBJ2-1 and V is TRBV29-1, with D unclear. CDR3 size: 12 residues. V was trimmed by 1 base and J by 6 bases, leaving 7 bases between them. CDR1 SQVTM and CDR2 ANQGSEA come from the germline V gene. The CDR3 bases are TGCAGCGTTGAAGCGACACGCAATGAGCAGTTCTTC. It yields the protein CSVEATRNEQFF.

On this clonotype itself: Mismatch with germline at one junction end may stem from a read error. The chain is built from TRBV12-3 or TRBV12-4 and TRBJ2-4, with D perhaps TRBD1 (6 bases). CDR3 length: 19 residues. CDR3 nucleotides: TGTGCCAGCAGCTTAGAAGCGGACAGCCCCGCCCTAGCCAAAAACATTCAGTACTTC. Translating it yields CASSLEADSPALAKNIQYF.